This is a list of T cell receptor beta chains from one sample in a study of beta chain features in type 1 diabetes. The assay was immunoSEQ multiplex PCR, and TCRdb's table has in-frame clones only and misses some. The table shows fewer than 150,000 clones, with 6.9% occurring only once. What was sequenced was central memory CD4+ T cells from blood. These receptors came from a woman aged 25-40 years in good health. CDR3s include the opening cysteine and the closing phenylalanine or tryptophan. Each record gives: CDR3 length, clone size, J gene, D gene, V gene, CDR3 DNA, CDR3 protein. The D gene is left open where the match is weak. Size is stated for part of the rows, as once, few or many counts, or as a class when the clone is expanded.

19 . TRBJ2-4 TRBD1 TRBV6-1 TGTGCCAGCAGTGAAGGGGGCAGGGGGCAATTCCTAGCCAAAAACATTCAGTACTTC CASSEGGRGQFLAKNIQYF
16 . TRBJ1-2 . TRBV28 TGTGCCAGCAGTTCACCCCGGACAGCGCTCAACTATGGCTACACCTTC CASSSPRTALNYGYTF
16 . TRBJ2-5 TRBD2 TRBV28 TGTGCCAGCAGTCCCCTAGCGGGAAATTACCAAGAGACCCAGTACTTC CASSPLAGNYQETQYF
16 . TRBJ2-3 . TRBV4-2 TGTGCCAGCAGCCGACTTTCCGCGGTTAGCACAGATACGCAGTATTTT CASSRLSAVSTDTQYF
18 few TRBJ2-1 TRBD2 TRBV19 TGTGCCAGTTTTGGACTAGCGGGAGAGGAGAGGTCCTACAATGAGCAGTTCTTC CASFGLAGEERSYNEQFF
11 . TRBJ2-7 . TRBV28 TGTGCCAGCAGTGGGAGAGCCGAGCAGTACTTC CASSGRAEQYF
15 few TRBJ2-2 TRBD1 TRBV7-9 TGTGCCAGCAGCGAGGGACAGGACGACACCGGGGAGCTGTTTTTT CASSEGQDDTGELFF
19 . TRBJ2-1 . TRBV14 TGTGCCAGCAGCCAATACTTTCGGTATTCAACGAGCTCCTACAATGAGCAGTTCTTC CASSQYFRYSTSSYNEQFF
18 few TRBJ2-5 TRBD2 TRBV28 TGTGCCAGCAGTTCGGGACTAGCGGGGGCAATCAAGCAATGGGCCCAGTACTTC CASSSGLAGAIKQWAQYF
14 many TRBJ2-5 TRBD1 TRBV7-2 TGTGCCAGCGGCCGGGACAGGGGCCAAGAGACCCAGTACTTC CASGRDRGQETQYF
15 few TRBJ2-3 TRBD1 TRBV5-1 TGCGCCAGCTCTAACCGACAGGGTGGCACAGATACGCAGTATTTT CASSNRQGGTDTQYF
15 few TRBJ1-1 . TRBV9 TGTGCCAGCAGCGTAGGACCCACGGGTAGCACTGAAGCTTTCTTT CASSVGPTGSTEAFF
15 . TRBJ2-2 . TRBV4-3 TGCGCCAGCAGCCAAGGGACAGCGAACACCGGGGAGCTGTTTTTT CASSQGTANTGELFF
16 many TRBJ2-7 . TRBV19 TGTGCCAGTAGTCTCTACCACCAGGGGATCTCCTACGAGCAGTACTTC CASSLYHQGISYEQYF
16 . TRBJ2-1 . TRBV12-5 TGTGCTAGTGGGAAACCTAGCGCCTTATCCTACAATGAGCAGTTCTTC CASGKPSALSYNEQFF
13 few TRBJ2-5 TRBD2 TRBV7-8 TGTGCCAGCAGCTTTGGGGGGGGAGAGACCCAGTACTTC CASSFGGGETQYF
14 few TRBJ1-1 . TRBV19 TGTGCCAGTAGCGGACAGATTGCGGGCACTGAAGCTTTCTTT CASSGQIAGTEAFF
18 . TRBJ2-7 . TRBV21-1 TGTGCCAACAGCAAAATCCAGAGTTCGAGGGGGAATCTCTACGAGCAGTACTTC CANSKIQSSRGNLYEQYF
16 few TRBJ2-2 . TRBV7-2 TGTGCCAGCAGCTTAAGTCCCCTAGCTCTAGGCGGGGAGCTGTTTTTT CASSLSPLALGGELFF
16 . TRBJ2-7 TRBD2 TRBV18 TGTGCCAGCTCACTATCCGGGACTAGCGGGAGCTACGAGCAGTACTTC CASSLSGTSGSYEQYF
13 few TRBJ2-7 . TRBV7-9 TGTGCCAGCAGCTCGAAGCTGGCCTACGAGCAGTACTTC CASSSKLAYEQYF
20 few TRBJ2-7 TRBD2 TRBV13 TGTGCCAGCAGCACCCTAGAAGGGCTAGCGGGAGATCCCCTCTCCTACGAGCAGTACTTC CASSTLEGLAGDPLSYEQYF
13 . TRBJ2-1 . TRBV7-2 TGTGCCAGCAGCTTGACTAGTACCAATGAGCAATTCTTC CASSLTSTNEQFF
12 few TRBJ2-3 . TRBV15 TGTGCCACCAGCATCCAGGAGGACACGCAGTATTTT CATSIQEDTQYF
15 . TRBJ2-6 . TRBV19 TGTGCCAGTAGTATATCAGGGGCTGGGGCCAACGTCCTGACTTTC CASSISGAGANVLTF
15 . TRBJ2-3 . TRBV9 TGTGCCAGCAGCGTAGGATCGGGAGAGAGGGATACGCAGTATTTT CASSVGSGERDTQYF
13 . TRBJ2-7 TRBD1 TRBV14 TGTGCCAGCAGCCGACGGACAGGGTCGGAGCAGTACTTC CASSRRTGSEQYF
13 few TRBJ1-1 TRBD1 TRBV30 TGTGCCTGGAGTGCGGACAGGGTCTCTGAAGCTTTCTTT CAWSADRVSEAFF
16 . TRBJ2-3 TRBD2 TRBV7-3 TGTGCCAGCAGCTTGAACCAGCGGGAGCAAGGAGATACGCAGTATTTT CASSLNQREQGDTQYF
13 . TRBJ2-5 . TRBV7-2 TGTGCCAGCAGCACCCTCCGAGGAGAGACCCAGTACTTC CASSTLRGETQYF
14 few TRBJ2-5 TRBD1 TRBV10-3 TGTGCCAGCAGCCTGGGGACAGGACAAGAGACCCAGTACTTC CASSLGTGQETQYF
14 few TRBJ2-7 . TRBV6-1 TGTGCCAGCAGTGAAACGGACATATCCTACGAGCAGTACTTC CASSETDISYEQYF
15 few TRBJ1-4 . TRBV5-1 TGCGCCAGCAGCGCCACGACAGCAACTAATGAAAAACTGTTTTTT CASSATTATNEKLFF
13 few TRBJ2-3 . TRBV7-9 TGTGCCAGCAGCTCTTCTAGCACAGATACGCAGTATTTT CASSSSSTDTQYF
13 . TRBJ2-7 TRBD1 TRBV7-7 TGTGCTAGCAGCATAGGGACAGGGCGAGAGCAGTACTTC CASSIGTGREQYF
13 once TRBJ2-7 . TRBV5-1 TGCGCCAGCAGCTCAGGGTCTTCGGGCGAGCAGTACTTC CASSSGSSGEQYF
15 . TRBJ2-5 . TRBV7-2 TGTGCCAGCAGCTTAGCCCGTCTCTATTGGGAGACCCAGTACTTC CASSLARLYWETQYF
11 many TRBJ2-5 . TRBV29-1 TGCAGCGTGGGAGGGGGAGAGACCCAGTACTTC CSVGGGETQYF
15 few TRBJ1-1 TRBD1 TRBV13 TGTGCCAGCAGGCGGAACAGGGGGGTCGTCACTGAAGCTTTCTTT CASRRNRGVVTEAFF
15 . TRBJ2-1 . TRBV5-6 TGTGCCAGCAGCTTGCTGGCTAGAACCTACAATGAGCAGTTCTTC CASSLLARTYNEQFF
13 few TRBJ1-2 . TRBV27 TGTGCCAGCAGGAAGGACAGAAACAATGGCTACACCTTC CASRKDRNNGYTF